This T cell receptor beta chain stems from a study of cytomegalovirus exposure and HLA in healthy donors. It was with 60 Vbeta and 13 Jbeta primers that the PCR ran. Method: immunoSEQ multiplex PCR; TCRdb's copy keeps in-frame clones and lacks some. The data show about 62,000 clones, with approximately 78% seen just once and around 3.2% held by the top ten. Study-level findings and limits: An analysis that came later showed most CMV-associated TCR beta chains appearing HLA-restricted.

For this clone: As yet, its antigen is unknown.

The sequence was collected from a woman between 25 and 40 years old in good health and CMV-seronegative. The sample consisted of PBMCs.

In nucleotides, the CDR3 is TGTGCCACCAGCAGCCGACAGGGAATCCCCTACGAGCAGTACTTC. It translates to CATSSRQGIPYEQYF. The gene calls are TRBV15 and TRBJ2-7, with 7 bases aligning to TRBD1. J lost 2 bases, V lost 3 bases, and 7 bases had no gene match. Germline V gene lookup returns CDR1 LNHNV and CDR2 YYDKDF (reference sequence). The CDR3 sequence is 15 residues long.